Listed here are 10 T cell receptor beta chains from one sample, sequenced in a study of blood T cell repertoires in COVID-19. Sequenced by immunoSEQ multiplex PCR; TCRdb stores in-frame clones only, minus some. The sample has some 220,000 clones, roughly 80% seen once. The sequenced material came from peripheral blood. These TCRs come from a woman aged 70 to 79 with acute or convalescent COVID-19.

The chain carries TRBV5-5 and TRBJ1-2; possibly TRBD1 for D (5 bases). This CDR3 is built from 15 residues. The germline V gene encodes CDR1 SGHKS and CDR2 YYEKEE (reference sequence). V was clipped by 4 bases and J by 0 bases, with 13 bases between them. The DNA for the CDR3 is TGTGCCAGCAGCCGCGGGACTTCTCCTAACTATGGCTACACCTTC. Translating gives CASSRGTSPNYGYTF.

V and J are TRBV5-1 and TRBJ2-5; maybe TRBD2 (5 bases). CDR1 SGHRS and CDR2 YFSETQ come from the germline V gene. This CDR3 is 14 amino acids long. V lost 8 bases, J lost 5 bases, and 19 bases lay in between. CDR3 amino acids: CASNPGRTRETQYF. DNA of the CDR3: TGCGCCAGTAACCCCGGGCGCACTAGGGAGACCCAGTACTTC.

The CDR3 here is CATSGNRDKSSYEQYF. CDR3 DNA sequence: TGTGCCACCAGCGGAAACCGGGACAAAAGCTCCTACGAGCAGTACTTC. The chain has TRBV15 and TRBJ2-7; D is possibly TRBD1 (6 bases). The CDR3 sequence is 16 residues long. V was pared by 5 bases and J by 0 bases, with 17 bases between. Germline V gene data show CDR1 as LNHNV and CDR2 as YYDKDF (reference sequence).

The rearrangement joins TRBV5-1 to TRBJ2-7; TRBD1 matches 7 bases. From germline, CDR1 is SGHRS and CDR2 YFSETQ. V shed 4 bases and J 3 bases; nucleotides not matched to a gene: 7. CDR3 length equals 14 residues. CDR3 in amino acids: CASSARGLIYEQYF. The CDR3, as DNA: TGCGCCAGCAGCGCTAGGGGGCTAATCTACGAGCAGTACTTC.

The chain is built from TRBV6-2 or TRBV6-3 and TRBJ2-2; D may be TRBD2 (6 bases). The CDR3 sequence is 19 residues long. V lost 2 bases to trimming and J lost 4 bases, with 23 bases between them. Germline values: CDR1 MNHEY, CDR2 SVGEGT. In nucleotides, the CDR3 is TGTGCCAGCAGTTACCGCCCGGGAACCAGCGGGTCTTTCACCGGGGAGCTGTTTTTT. This translates into CASSYRPGTSGSFTGELFF.

The chain has TRBV5-6 and TRBJ2-5; a possible D gene is TRBD2 (5 bases). The germline V gene encodes CDR1 SGHDT and CDR2 YYEEEE. V was shortened by 4 bases and J by 2 bases, with 18 bases between the two germline ends. The CDR3 consists of 16 residues. The CDR3 here is CASSPLIGADQETQYF. Written as DNA, the CDR3 is TGTGCCAGCAGCCCCTTAATTGGAGCGGATCAAGAGACCCAGTACTTC.

The V and J genes are TRBV10-2 and TRBJ2-5, with D possibly being TRBD2 (6 bases). The CDR3 consists of 12 residues. Trimming took 0 bases from V and 10 from J, leaving 9 bases between them. CDR1 and CDR2 from the germline V gene are WSHSY and SAAADI. CDR3: CASSESVGGQYF. The DNA for the CDR3 is TGCGCCAGCAGTGAGTCAGTGGGGGGCCAGTACTTC.

This clone was detected only a few times. The chain is built from TRBV24-1 and TRBJ2-7, with 7 bases identical to TRBD1. From germline, CDR1 is KGHDR and CDR2 SFDVKD. CDR3 size: 14 residues. The trim removed 4 bases at V and 3 bases at J, leaving 5 bases unmatched. The CDR3: CATSEAGQVYEQYV. CDR3 bases: TGTGCCACCAGTGAAGCCGGACAGGTCTACGAGCAGTACGTC.

V gene TRBV7-2 combines with J gene TRBJ2-7; D is possibly TRBD1 (6 bases). Germline loops: CDR1 SGHTA, CDR2 FQGNSA. V was trimmed by 7 bases and J by 3 bases, leaving 13 bases between them. The length of the CDR3 is 13 residues. CDR3: CASNQGYSYEQYF. The DNA for the CDR3 is TGTGCCAGCAACCAGGGGTACAGCTACGAGCAGTACTTC.

The chain is built from TRBV7-8 and TRBJ2-5; TRBD1 agrees at 8 bases. This CDR3 comprises 18 residues. Germline-derived CDR1 and CDR2 are SGHVS and FQNEAQ. V shed 1 base, J shed 7 bases, and the junction held 17 bases outside the gene matches. CDR3 sequence reads: CASSLEGGQGPLAGTQYF. As DNA, the CDR3 is TGTGCCAGCAGCTTAGAGGGAGGACAGGGTCCTCTGGCGGGGACCCAGTACTTC. Together with reference TRBV7-8 and TRBJ2-5, the CDR3 gives the full variable domain: GAGVSQSPRYKVAKRGQDVALRCDPISGHVSLFWYQQALGQGPEFLTYFQNEAQLDKSGLPSDRFFAERPEGSVSTLKIQRTQQEDSAVYLCASSLEGGQGPLAGTQYFGPGTRLLVL.